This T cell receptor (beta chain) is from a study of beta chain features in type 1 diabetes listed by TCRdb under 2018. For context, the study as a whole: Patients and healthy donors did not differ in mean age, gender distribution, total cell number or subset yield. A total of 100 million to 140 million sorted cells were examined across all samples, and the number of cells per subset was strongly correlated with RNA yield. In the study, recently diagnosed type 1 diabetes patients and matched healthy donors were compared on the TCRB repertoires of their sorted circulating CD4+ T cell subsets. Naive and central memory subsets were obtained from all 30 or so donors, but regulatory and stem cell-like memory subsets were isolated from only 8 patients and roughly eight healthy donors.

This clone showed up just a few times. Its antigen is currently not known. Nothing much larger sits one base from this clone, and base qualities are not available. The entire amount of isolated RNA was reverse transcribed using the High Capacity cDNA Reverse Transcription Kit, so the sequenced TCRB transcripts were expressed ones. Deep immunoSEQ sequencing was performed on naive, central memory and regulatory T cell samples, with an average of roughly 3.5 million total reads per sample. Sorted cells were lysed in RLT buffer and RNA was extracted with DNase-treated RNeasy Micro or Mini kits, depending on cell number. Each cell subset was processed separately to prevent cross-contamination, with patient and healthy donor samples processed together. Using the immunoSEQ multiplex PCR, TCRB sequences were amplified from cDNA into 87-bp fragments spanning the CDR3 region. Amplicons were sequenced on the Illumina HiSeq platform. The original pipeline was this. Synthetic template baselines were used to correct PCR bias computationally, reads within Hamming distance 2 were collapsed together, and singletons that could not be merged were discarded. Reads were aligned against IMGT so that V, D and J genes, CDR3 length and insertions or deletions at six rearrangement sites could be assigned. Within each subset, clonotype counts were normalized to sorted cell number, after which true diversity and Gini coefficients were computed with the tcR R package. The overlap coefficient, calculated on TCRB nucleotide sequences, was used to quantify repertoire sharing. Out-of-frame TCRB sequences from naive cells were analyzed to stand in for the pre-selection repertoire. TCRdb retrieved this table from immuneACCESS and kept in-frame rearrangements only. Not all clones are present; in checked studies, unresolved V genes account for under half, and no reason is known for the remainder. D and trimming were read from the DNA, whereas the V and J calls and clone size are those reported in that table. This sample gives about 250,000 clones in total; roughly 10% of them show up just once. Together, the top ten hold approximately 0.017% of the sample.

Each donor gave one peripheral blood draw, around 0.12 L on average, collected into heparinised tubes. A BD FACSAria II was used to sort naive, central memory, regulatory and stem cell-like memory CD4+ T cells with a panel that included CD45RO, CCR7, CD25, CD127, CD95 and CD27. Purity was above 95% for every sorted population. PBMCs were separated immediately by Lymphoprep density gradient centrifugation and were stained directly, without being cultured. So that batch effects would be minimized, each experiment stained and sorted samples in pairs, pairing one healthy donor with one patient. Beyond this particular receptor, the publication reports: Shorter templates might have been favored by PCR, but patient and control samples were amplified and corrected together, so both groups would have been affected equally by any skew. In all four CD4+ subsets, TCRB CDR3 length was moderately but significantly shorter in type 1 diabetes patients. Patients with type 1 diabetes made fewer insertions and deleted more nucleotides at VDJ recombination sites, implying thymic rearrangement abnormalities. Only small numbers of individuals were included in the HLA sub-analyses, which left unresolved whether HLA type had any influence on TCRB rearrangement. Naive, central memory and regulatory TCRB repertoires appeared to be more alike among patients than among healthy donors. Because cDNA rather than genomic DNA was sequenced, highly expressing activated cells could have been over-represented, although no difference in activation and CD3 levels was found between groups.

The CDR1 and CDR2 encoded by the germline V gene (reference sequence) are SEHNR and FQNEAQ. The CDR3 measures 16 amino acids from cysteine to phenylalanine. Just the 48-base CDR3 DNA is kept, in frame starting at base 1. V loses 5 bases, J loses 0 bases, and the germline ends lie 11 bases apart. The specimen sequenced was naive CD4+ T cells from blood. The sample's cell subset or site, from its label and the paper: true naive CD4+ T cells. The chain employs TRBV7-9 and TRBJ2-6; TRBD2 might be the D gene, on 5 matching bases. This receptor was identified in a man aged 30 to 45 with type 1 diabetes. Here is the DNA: TGTGCCAGCAGCCTCGTACGGGACTCTGGGGCCAACGTCCTGACTTTC. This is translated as CASSLVRDSGANVLTF.